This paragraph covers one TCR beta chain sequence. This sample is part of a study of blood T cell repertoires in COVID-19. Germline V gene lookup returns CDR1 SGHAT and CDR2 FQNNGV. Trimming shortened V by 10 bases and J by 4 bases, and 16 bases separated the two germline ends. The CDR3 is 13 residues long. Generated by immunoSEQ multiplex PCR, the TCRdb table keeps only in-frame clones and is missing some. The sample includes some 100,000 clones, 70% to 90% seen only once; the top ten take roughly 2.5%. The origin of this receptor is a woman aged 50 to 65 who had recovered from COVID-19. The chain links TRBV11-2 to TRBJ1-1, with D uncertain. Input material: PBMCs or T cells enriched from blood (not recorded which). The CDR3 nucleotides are TGTGCCATCAACCCTCCGGGGATCACTGAAGCTTTCTTT. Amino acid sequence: CAINPPGITEAFF.